The clone carrying this T cell receptor beta chain was recorded a few times. V dropped 4 bases and J dropped 0; count of bases not matched to a gene: 5. Germline V lookup: CDR1 GTSNPN, CDR2 SVGIG (reference sequence). The CDR3 extends over 14 amino acids. This sample was taken from a study of blood T cell repertoires in COVID-19. In the study overall: T cells, B-cell-depleted T cells, or PBMCs provided the cDNA or gDNA that served as material.

Original methodology: Counts of nucleated cells, estimated from reference gene primer amplification, were obtained. Measured with immunoSEQ multiplex PCR; TCRdb has only the in-frame clones, and not every one. V, J and clone size derive from that table, while D and trimming were established from the DNA sequence. There are approximately 300,000 clones in the sample; 80% to 90% occur only once, and 10% lies in the top ten. The cohort comprised adults aged roughly 18 to 95 years residing in around 25 US areas. Donors in Cohort 3 counted as recovered after two negative PCRs, clearance, or symptom resolution.

The chain couples TRBV30 to TRBJ1-1; 7 bases are a match to TRBD1. This clonotype originated in a woman between 18 and 29 years old who had recovered from COVID-19. The sequenced material came from PBMCs or T cells enriched from blood (not recorded which). The CDR3 protein is CAWNRQGMNTEAFF. In DNA, the CDR3 is TGTGCCTGGAATAGACAGGGAATGAACACTGAAGCTTTCTTT.